The entry below describes one TCR beta chain. This record comes from a study of CD8 T cells in Susac syndrome. Random-hexamer reverse transcription was applied to about 0.5 to 1 ug RNA. Amplification of TCR beta CDR3 across 54 Vbeta and 13 Jbeta was performed with immunoSEQ multiplex PCR. TCRdb recomputed calls from the immunoSEQ multiplex PCR reads with MiXCR, one row per CDR3 protein. The sample carries about 140,000 distinct CDR3 sequences, around 94% recorded once. Trimming cost V 0 bases and J 4 bases; bases outside gene matches: 5. The CDR3 spans 15 residues. The germline gives CDR1 DFQATT, CDR2 SNEGSKA (reference sequence). The T cells that were sequenced for TCR beta were CD8+ and CD4+ cells from blood. Negative isolation was used for CD8+ and CD4+ T cells, and FACS enrichment was applied to TEMRA cells.

The source is a human donor in good health. The source material was CD8+ T cells from PBMCs. The chain combines TRBV20-1 with TRBJ2-7; 11 nucleotides align to TRBD1. The CDR3 sequence is CSARDRTGGPYEQYF. CDR3 bases: TGCAGTGCTAGAGATCGGACAGGGGGCCCTTACGAGCAGTACTTC.